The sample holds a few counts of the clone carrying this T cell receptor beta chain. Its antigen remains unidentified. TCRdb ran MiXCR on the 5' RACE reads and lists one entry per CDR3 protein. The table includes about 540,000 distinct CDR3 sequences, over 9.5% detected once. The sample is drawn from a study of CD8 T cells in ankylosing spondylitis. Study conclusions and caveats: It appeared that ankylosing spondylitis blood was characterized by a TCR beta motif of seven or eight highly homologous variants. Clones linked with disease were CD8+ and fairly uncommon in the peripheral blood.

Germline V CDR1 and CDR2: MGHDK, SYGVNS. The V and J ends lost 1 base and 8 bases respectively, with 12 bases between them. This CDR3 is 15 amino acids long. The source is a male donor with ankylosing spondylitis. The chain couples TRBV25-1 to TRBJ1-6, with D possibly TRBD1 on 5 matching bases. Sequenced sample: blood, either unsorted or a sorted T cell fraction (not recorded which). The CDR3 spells CASSEFSTDYSPLHF. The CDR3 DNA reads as TGTGCCAGCAGTGAATTTTCGACAGACTATTCACCCCTCCACTTT.